This T cell receptor beta chain originates from a study of vaccination effects on CD4 cells after COVID-19. Study information: Researchers obtained post-vaccine samples at a median of 72 days past the second dose.

Method: immunoSEQ multiplex PCR; TCRdb's copy keeps in-frame clones and lacks some. The profile shows around 16,000 clones, around 70% of them singletons. Remarks on this clone: What it binds is not known.

The germline V gene encodes CDR1 KGHSH and CDR2 LQKENI. The CDR3 is 13 residues long. V lost 2 bases to trimming and J lost 5 bases, with 9 bases between them. Before any sequencing was done, the ViraFEST assay used viral peptide pools to expand antigen-specific CD4+ T cells. It was after nine to ten days of culture that CD4+ T cells were isolated. The vaccine given was either BNT162b2 or mRNA-1273, in two doses. Every well got over 1.5 million PBMC, which were grown with about 10 IU/ml IL-2 and 10 ug/ml peptides. Half of the medium was exchanged for IL-2 medium on both days 3 and 7. This TCR was sampled from a human donor who received a COVID-19 vaccine. The specimen comprised CD4+ T cells from PBMCs cultured with SARS-CoV-2 spike peptides, sampled after COVID-19 vaccination. This chain links TRBV18 with TRBJ2-5; D unclear. The DNA for the CDR3 is TGTGCCAGCTCACCAGGGTTGGGTGAGACCCAGTACTTC. It encodes CASSPGLGETQYF.